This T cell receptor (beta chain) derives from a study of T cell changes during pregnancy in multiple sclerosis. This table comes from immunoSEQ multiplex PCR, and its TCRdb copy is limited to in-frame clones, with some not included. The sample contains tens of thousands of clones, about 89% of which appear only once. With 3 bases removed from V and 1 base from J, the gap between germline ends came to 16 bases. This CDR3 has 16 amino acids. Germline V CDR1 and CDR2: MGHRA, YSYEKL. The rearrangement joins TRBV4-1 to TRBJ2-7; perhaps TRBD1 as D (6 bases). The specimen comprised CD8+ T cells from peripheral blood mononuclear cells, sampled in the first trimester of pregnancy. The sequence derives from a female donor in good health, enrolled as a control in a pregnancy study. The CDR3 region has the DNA TGCGCCAGCAGCCAGGTTATACAGGGACCTTCCTACGAGCAGTACTTC. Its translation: CASSQVIQGPSYEQYF.